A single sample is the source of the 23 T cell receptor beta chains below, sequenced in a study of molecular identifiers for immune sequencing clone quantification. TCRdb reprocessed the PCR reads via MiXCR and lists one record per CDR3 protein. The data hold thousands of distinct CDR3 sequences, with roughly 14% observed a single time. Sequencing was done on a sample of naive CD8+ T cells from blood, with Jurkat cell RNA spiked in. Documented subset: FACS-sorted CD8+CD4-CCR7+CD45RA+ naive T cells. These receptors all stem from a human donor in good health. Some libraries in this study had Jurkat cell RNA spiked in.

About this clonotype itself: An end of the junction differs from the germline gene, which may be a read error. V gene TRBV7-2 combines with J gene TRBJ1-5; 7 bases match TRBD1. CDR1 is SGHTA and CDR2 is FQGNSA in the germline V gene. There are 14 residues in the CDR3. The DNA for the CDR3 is TGCGCCAACAGCTCCCTGACAGGGTACCAGCCCCAGCATTTT. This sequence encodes CANSSLTGYQPQHF.

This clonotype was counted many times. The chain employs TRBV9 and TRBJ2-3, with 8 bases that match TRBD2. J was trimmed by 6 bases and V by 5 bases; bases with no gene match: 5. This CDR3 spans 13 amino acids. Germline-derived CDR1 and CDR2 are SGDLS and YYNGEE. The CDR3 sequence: CASRSGGADTQYF. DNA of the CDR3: TGTGCCAGCAGGTCCGGGGGGGCGGATACGCAGTATTTT.

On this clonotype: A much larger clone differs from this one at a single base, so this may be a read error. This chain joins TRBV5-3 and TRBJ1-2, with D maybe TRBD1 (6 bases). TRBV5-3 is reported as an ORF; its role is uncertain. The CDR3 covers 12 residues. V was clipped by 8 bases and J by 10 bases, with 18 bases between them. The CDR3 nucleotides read TGTGCCAGTTCGGACAGACACTCCGACTACACCTTC. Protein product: CASSDRHSDYTF.

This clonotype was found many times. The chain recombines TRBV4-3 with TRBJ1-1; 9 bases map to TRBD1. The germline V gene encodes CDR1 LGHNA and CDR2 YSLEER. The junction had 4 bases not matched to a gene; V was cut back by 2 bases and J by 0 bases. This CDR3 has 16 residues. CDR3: CASSQTNRGLNTEAFF. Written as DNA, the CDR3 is TGCGCCAGCAGCCAAACGAACAGGGGGCTGAACACTGAAGCTTTCTTT.

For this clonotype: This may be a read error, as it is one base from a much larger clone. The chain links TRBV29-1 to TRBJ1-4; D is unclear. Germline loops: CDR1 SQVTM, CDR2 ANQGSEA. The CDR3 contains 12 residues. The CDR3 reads CSVELQAERLFF. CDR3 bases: TGCAGCGTTGAATTACAAGCCGAAAGACTGTTTTTT.

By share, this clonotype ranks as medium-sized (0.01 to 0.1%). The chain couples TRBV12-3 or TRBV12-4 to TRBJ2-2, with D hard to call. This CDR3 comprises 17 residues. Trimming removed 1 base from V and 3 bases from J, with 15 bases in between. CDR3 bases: TGTGCCAGCAGTTTAGAGGCTATTTCCCTGGACACCGGGGAGCTGTTTTTT. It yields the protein CASSLEAISLDTGELFF.

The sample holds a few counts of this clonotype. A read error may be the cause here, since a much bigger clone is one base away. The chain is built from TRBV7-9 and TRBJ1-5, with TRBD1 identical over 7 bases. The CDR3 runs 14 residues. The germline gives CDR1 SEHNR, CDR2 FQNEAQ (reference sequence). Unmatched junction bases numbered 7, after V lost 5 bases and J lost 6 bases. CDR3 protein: CASSPTGTCQPQHF. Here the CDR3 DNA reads TGTGCCAGCAGCCCGACAGGGACGTGTCAGCCCCAGCATTTT. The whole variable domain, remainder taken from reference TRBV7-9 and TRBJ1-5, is DTGVSQNPRHKITKRGQNVTFRCDPISEHNRLYWYRQTLGQGPEFLTYFQNEAQLEKSRLLSDRFSAERPKGSFSTLEIQRTEQGDSAMYLCASSPTGTCQPQHFGDGTRLSIL.

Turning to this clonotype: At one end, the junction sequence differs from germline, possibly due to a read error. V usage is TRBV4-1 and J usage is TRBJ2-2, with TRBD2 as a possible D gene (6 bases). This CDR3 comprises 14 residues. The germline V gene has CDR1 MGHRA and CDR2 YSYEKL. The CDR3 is CAGSDTTGSGGLFF. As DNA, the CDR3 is TGCGCCGGCAGTGACACAACCGGATCCGGGGGGCTGTTTTTT.

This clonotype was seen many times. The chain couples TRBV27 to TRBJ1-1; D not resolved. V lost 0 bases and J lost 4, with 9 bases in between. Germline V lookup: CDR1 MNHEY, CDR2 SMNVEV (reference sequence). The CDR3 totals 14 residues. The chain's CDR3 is CASSLSKAATEAFF. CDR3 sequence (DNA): TGTGCCAGCAGTTTATCAAAGGCGGCCACTGAAGCTTTCTTT.

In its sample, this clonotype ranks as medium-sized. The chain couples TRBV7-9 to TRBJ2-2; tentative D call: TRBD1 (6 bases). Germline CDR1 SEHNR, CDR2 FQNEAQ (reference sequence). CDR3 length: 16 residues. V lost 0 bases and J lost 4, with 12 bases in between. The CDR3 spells CASSLAPGHSTGELFF. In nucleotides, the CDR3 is TGTGCCAGCAGCTTAGCGCCGGGACACAGCACCGGGGAGCTGTTTTTT.

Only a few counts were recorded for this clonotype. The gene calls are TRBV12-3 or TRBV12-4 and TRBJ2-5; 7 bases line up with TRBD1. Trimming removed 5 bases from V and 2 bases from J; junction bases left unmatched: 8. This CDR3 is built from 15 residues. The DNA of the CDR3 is TGTGCCAGCAGTCGGGACAGTCTAAAGCAAGAGACCCAGTACTTC. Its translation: CASSRDSLKQETQYF.

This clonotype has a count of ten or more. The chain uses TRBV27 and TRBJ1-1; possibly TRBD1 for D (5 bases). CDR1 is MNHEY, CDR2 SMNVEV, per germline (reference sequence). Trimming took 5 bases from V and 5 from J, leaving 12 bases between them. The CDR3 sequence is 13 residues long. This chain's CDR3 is CASSVGWGTEAFF. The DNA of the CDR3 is TGTGCCAGCAGTGTTGGTTGGGGGACTGAAGCTTTCTTT.

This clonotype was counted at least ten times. CDR3 residues: CASSLALGTYQPQHF. CDR3 bases: TGTGCCAGCAGCTTAGCGCTGGGGACGTATCAGCCCCAGCATTTT. The chain combines TRBV7-2 with TRBJ1-5, with a possible D match to TRBD1 (5 bases). Germline-derived CDR1 and CDR2 are SGHTA and FQGNSA. This CDR3 has 15 amino acids. The germline V and J ends were trimmed by 0 bases and 5 bases, with 11 bases remaining between them. The full variable domain, completed using reference TRBV7-2 and TRBJ1-5, is GAGVSQSPSNKVTEKGKDVELRCDPISGHTALYWYRQSLGQGLEFLIYFQGNSAPDKSGLPSDRFSAERTGGSVSTLTIQRTQQEDSAVYLCASSLALGTYQPQHFGDGTRLSIL.

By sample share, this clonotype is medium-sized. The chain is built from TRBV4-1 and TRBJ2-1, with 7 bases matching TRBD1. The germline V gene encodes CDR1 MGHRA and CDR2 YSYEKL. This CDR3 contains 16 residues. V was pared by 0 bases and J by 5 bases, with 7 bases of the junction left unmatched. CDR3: CASSQDRGGGNNEQFF. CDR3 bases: TGCGCCAGCAGCCAAGATCGAGGGGGCGGAAACAATGAGCAGTTCTTC.

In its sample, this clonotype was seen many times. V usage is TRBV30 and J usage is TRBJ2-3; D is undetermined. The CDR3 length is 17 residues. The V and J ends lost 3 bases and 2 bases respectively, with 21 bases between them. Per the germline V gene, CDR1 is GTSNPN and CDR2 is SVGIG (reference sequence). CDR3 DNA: TGTGCCTGGAGGGTTTTTCCGAGAAGTGGTCACACAGATACGCAGTATTTT. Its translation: CAWRVFPRSGHTDTQYF.

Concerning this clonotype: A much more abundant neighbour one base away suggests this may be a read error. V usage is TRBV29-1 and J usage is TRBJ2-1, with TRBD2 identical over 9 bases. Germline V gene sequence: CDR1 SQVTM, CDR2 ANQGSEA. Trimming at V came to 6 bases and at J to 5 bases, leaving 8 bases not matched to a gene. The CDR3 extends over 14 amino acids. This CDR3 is CSVVGLARNNEQFF. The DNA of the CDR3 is TGCAGCGTCGTTGGACTAGCGAGGAACAATGAGCAGTTCTTC.

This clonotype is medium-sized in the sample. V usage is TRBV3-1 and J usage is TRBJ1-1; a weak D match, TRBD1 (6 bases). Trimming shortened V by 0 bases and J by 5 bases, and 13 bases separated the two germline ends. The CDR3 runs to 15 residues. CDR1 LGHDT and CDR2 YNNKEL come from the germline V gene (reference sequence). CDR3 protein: CASSQDSRRGTEAFF. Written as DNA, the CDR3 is TGTGCCAGCAGCCAAGATTCAAGGAGGGGGACTGAAGCTTTCTTT. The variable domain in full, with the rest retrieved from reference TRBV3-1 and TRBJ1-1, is DTAVSQTPKYLVTQMGNDKSIKCEQNLGHDTMYWYKQDSKKFLKIMFSYNNKELIINETVPNRFSPKSPDKAHLNLHINSLELGDSAVYFCASSQDSRRGTEAFFGQGTRLTVV.

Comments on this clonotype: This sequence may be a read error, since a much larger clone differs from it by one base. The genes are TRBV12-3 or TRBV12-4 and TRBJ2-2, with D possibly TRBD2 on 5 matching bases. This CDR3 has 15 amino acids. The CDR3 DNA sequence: TGTGCCAGCCGATCGCCGACTATGAACACCAGGGAGCTGTTTTTT. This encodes CASRSPTMNTRELFF.

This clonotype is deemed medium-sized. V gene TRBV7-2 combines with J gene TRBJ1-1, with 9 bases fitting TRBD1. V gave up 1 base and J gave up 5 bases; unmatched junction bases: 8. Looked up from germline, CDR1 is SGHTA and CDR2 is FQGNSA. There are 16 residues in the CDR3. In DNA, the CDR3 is TGTGCCAGCAGCTTAGTAACAGGGGGCGCAGCAACTGAAGCTTTCTTT. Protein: CASSLVTGGAATEAFF.

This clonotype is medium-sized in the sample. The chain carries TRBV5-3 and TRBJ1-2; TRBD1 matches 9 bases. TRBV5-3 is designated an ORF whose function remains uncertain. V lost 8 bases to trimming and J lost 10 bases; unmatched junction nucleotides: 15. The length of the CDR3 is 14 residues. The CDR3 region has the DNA TGTGCCAGCTCTTGGGACAGGGAGGGCTCCGACTACACCTTC. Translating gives CASSWDREGSDYTF.

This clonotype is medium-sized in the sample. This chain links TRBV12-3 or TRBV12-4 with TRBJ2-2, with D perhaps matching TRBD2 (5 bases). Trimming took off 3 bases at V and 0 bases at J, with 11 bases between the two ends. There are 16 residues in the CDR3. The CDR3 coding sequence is TGTGCCAGCAGTTTGAGAGGGCCCGCGAACACCGGGGAGCTGTTTTTT. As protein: CASSLRGPANTGELFF.

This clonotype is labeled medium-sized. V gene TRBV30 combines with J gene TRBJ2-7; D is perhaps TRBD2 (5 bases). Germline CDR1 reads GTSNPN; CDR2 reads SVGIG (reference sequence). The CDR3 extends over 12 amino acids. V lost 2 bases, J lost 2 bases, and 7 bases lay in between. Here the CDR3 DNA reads TGTGCCTGGAGTATCGGGGCCTACGAGCAGTACTTC. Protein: CAWSIGAYEQYF.

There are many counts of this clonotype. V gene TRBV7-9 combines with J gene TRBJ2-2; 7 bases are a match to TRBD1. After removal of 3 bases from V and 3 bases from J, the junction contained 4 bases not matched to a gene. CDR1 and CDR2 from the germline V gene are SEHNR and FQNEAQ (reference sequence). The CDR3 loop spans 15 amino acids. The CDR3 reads CASSFVTGYTGELFF. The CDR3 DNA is TGTGCCAGCAGCTTCGTGACAGGGTACACCGGGGAGCTGTTTTTT.